This T cell receptor (beta chain) was recorded in a study of glioma-infiltrating T cells after dendritic cell vaccination. Sequenced by immunoSEQ multiplex PCR; TCRdb stores in-frame clones only, minus some. Among about 76,000 clones listed, over 75% were seen once. This CDR3 has 15 residues. Germline loops: CDR1 LNHDA, CDR2 SQIVND (reference sequence). The V gene end was trimmed by 3 bases and the J gene end by 1 base; junction bases not matched to a gene: 1. Time point indicated: after dendritic cell vaccination, including at tumor progression/relapse. J is TRBJ2-2 and V is TRBV19; TRBD1 aligns across 8 bases. The receptor was isolated from a human donor with glioblastoma. The specimen was blood, collected after dendritic cell vaccination. In nucleotides, the CDR3 is TGTGCCAGTAGTATCGGGACAGGGAACACCGGGGAGCTGTTTTTT. Translated: CASSIGTGNTGELFF.